What follows is one TCR beta chain and its context. The antigen remains unidentified. The sample comes from a study of T cell repertoires in cytomegalovirus infection. As for the study in general: CMV infection and matching HLA type were both indicated by public TCR beta signatures.

From the reads, TCRdb called clonotypes with MiXCR, one entry per CDR3 protein. The top ten clones hold approximately 19% of a sample with roughly 280,000 distinct CDR3 sequences, less than 25% of them seen once. The CDR3 length is 14 residues. CDR1 and CDR2 from the germline V gene are GTSNPN and SVGIG (reference sequence). With 2 bases removed from V and 0 bases from J, the gap between germline ends came to 11 bases. Study-level results: Predominance within the ex vivo response was attributable to HLA-C-restricted CMV-specific TCR beta clonotypes.

This rearrangement joins TRBV30 to TRBJ2-7; D remains ambiguous. The specimen comprised cultured PBMCs, sampled from culture after CMV antigen stimulation. This clonotype originated in a human donor in good health (CMV status not recorded). Some clones in this sample may be carry-over from other donors' samples. The DNA for the CDR3 is TGTGCCTGGAGTCGTCGGAGAAGCTCCTACGAGCAGTACTTC. Its protein product is CAWSRRRSSYEQYF.